The present T cell receptor (beta chain) was sequenced within a study of identical twins. In this sample, this clonotype turned up a few times. CDR1 and CDR2 (germline): SGHVS, FNYEAQ. The trim removed 5 bases at V and 4 bases at J, leaving 7 bases unmatched. The CDR3 covers 15 residues. TCRdb ran MiXCR on the 5' RACE reads and lists one entry per CDR3 protein. The sample carries around 960,000 distinct CDR3 sequences, over 9% recorded once. These data were also filed under a second study, of yellow fever vaccine responses in identical twins.

The chain links TRBV7-6 to TRBJ2-3; TRBD1 matches at 9 bases. The receptor was derived from a woman between 18 and 29 years old in good health. Specimen: PBMCs. The CDR3 DNA sequence: TGTGCCAGCAGCCCCAGGACAGGGGTGGCAGATACGCAGTATTTT. Encoded protein: CASSPRTGVADTQYF.